This T cell receptor beta chain was captured in a study of graft-versus-host responses after intestinal transplantation. About the research overall: Grafts were multivisceral, liver-intestinal, or isolated intestinal. All recipients were given anti-thymocyte globulin induction, and tacrolimus and steroids were then administered for roughly three years.

The method was immunoSEQ multiplex PCR; TCRdb's version includes in-frame clones alone and lacks a portion of them. The profile covers tens of thousands of clones, with 91% appearing a single time and around 0.53% taken by the ten largest. The V segment lost 7 bases and the J segment 6 bases; nucleotides outside the gene matches: 9. This CDR3 is built from 14 residues. In germline, CDR1 is WSHSY, CDR2 SAAADI. As regards this clone: What it binds is unknown.

The study's findings and limits: GvH clones detected in recipient marrow included some appearing first in ileum or blood. After transplant, early declines in HvG clones were associated with peak levels of circulating GvH clones.

This TCR was recovered from a human donor who received an intestinal transplant. The rearrangement uses TRBV10-2 and TRBJ1-1; 9 nucleotides match TRBD1. This specimen was unstimulated CD8+ T cells sorted from spleen or lymph node cells, taken before intestinal transplant. Here the CDR3 DNA reads TGCGCCAGCACCGTGGGACAGGGAGCGGCTGAAGCTTTCTTT. It encodes CASTVGQGAAEAFF.